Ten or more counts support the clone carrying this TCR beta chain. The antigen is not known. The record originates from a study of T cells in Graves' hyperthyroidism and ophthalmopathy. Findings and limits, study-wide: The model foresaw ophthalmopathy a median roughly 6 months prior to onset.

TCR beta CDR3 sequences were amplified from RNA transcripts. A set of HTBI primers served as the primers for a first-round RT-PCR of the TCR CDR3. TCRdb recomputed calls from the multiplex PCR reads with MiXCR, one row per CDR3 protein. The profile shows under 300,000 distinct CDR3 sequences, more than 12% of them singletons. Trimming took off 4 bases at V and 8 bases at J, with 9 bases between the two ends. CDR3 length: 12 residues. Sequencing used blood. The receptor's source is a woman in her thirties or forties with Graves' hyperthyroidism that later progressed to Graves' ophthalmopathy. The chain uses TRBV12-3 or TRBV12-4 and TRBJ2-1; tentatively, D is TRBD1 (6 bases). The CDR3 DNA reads TGTGCCAGCAGTTACAGGGCGGATGAGCAGTTCTTC. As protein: CASSYRADEQFF.